This TCR beta chain originates from a study of T cell changes during pregnancy in multiple sclerosis. The V gene end was trimmed by 1 base and the J gene end by 4 bases; junction bases not matched to a gene: 8. Germline values: CDR1 SGHTA, CDR2 FQGTGA. CDR3 length: 17 amino acids. Method: immunoSEQ multiplex PCR; TCRdb's copy keeps in-frame clones and lacks some. The sample has more than 30,000 clones; 80% to 90% are singletons. The sequenced sample was CD4+ T cells from peripheral blood mononuclear cells, obtained before pregnancy. The receptor's source is a female donor with multiple sclerosis, enrolled in a pregnancy study. The chain joins TRBV7-3 to TRBJ2-2; TRBD2 matches 8 bases. CDR3 loop: CASSLSGAREGTGELFF. CDR3 DNA sequence: TGTGCCAGCAGCTTAAGCGGGGCCCGGGAGGGCACCGGGGAGCTGTTTTTT.